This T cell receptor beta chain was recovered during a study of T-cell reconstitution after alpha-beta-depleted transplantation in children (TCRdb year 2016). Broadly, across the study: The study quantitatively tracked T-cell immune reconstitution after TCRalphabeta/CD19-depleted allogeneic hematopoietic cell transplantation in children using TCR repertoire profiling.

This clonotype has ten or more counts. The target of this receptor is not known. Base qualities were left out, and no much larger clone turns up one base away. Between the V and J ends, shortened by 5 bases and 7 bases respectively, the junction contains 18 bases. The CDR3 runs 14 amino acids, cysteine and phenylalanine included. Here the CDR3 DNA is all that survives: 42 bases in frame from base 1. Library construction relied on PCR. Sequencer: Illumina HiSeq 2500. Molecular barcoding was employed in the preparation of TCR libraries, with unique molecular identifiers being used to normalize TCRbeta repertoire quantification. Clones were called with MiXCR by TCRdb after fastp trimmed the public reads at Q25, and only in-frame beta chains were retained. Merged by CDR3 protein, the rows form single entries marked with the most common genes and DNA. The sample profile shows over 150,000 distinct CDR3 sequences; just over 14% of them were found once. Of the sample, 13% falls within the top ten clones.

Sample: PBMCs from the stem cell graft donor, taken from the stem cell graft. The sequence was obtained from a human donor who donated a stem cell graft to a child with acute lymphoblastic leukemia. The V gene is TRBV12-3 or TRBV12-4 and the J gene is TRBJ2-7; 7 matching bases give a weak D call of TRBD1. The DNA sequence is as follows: TGTGCCAGCAGTGCCAGCTCGACAGGGAGGGAGCAGTACTTC. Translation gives CASSASSTGREQYF.